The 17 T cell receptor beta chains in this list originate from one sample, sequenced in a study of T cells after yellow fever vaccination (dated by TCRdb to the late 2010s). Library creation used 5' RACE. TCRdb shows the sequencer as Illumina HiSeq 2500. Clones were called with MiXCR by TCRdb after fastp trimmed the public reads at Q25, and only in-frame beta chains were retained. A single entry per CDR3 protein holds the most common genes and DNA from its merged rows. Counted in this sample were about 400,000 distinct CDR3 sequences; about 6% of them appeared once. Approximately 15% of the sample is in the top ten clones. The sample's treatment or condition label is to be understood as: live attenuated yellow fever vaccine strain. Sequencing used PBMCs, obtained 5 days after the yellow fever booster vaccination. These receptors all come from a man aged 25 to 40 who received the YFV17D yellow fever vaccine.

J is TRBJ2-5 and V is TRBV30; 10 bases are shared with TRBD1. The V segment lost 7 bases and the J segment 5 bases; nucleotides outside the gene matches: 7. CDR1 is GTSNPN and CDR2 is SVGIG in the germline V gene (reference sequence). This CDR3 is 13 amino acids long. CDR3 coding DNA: TGTGCCTTGGGGACAGGGGATGGGGAGACCCAGTACTTC. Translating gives CALGTGDGETQYF.

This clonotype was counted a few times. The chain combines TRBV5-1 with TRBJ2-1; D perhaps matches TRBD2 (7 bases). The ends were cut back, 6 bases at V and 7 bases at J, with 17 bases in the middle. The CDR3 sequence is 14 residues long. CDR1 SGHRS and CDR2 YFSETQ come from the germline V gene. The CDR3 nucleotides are TGCGCCAGCAACCATGGAGGGAGGGGGAATGAGCAGTTCTTC. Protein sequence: CASNHGGRGNEQFF.

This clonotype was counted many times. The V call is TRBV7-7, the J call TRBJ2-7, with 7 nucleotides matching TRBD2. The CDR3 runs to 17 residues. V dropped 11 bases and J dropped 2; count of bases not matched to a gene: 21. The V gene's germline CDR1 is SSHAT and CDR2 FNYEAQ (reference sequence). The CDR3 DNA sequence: TGTGCCCACGTGCCCGAAGAGAGCGGGGTTTTGGCCTACGAGCAGTACTTC. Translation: CAHVPEESGVLAYEQYF.

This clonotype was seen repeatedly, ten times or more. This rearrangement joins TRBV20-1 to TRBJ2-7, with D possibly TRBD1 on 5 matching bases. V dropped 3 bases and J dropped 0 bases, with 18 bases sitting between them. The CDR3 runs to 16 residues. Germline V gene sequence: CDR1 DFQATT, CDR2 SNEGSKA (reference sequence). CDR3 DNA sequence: TGCAGTGCTAGTTTCTGGGGCTATTCAGGCTCCTACGAGCAGTACTTC. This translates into CSASFWGYSGSYEQYF.

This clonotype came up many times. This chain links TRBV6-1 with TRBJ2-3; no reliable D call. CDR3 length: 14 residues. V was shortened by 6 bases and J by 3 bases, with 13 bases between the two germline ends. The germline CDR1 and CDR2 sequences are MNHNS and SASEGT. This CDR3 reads CASRHRLGTDTQYF. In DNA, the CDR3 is TGTGCCAGCAGACATCGTCTCGGGACAGATACGCAGTATTTT.

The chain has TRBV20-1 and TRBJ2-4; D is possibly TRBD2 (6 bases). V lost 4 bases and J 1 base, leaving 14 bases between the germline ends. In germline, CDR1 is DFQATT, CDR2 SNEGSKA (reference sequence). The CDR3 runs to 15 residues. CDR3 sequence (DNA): TGCAGTGCTAACCTGGGCGGAGGGGCCAAAAACATTCAGTACTTC. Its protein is CSANLGGGAKNIQYF.

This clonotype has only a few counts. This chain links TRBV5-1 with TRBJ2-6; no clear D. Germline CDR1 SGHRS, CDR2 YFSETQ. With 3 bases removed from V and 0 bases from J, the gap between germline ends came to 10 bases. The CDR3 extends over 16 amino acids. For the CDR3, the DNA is TGCGCCAGCAGCTCCTCGACGGTCTCTGGGGCCAACGTCCTGACTTTC. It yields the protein CASSSSTVSGANVLTF.

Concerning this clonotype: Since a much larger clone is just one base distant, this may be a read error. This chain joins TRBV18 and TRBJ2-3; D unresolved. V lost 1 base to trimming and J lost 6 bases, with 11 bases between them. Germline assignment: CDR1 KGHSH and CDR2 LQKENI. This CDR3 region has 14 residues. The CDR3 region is CASSPRLSADTQYF. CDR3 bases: TGTGCCAGCTCACCACGATTATCCGCGGATACGCAGTATTTT.

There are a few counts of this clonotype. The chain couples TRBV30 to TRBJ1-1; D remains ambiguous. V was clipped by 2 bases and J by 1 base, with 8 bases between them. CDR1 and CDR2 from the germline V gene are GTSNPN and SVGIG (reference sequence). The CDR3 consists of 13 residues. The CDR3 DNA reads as TGTGCCTGGAGTCCCCAGGCGAACACTGAAGCTTTCTTT. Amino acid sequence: CAWSPQANTEAFF.

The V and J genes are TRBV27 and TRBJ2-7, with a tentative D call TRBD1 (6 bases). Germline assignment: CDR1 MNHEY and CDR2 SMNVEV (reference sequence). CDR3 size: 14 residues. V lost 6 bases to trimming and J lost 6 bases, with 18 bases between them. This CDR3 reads CASRDSPGRGEQYF. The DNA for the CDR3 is TGTGCCAGCAGGGACAGTCCTGGCCGGGGCGAGCAGTACTTC.

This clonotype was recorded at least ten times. The CDR3 sequence is CASSLEVGSNEQFF. CDR3 in DNA: TGTGCCAGCAGCTTAGAGGTCGGAAGCAATGAGCAGTTCTTC. The chain carries TRBV7-9 and TRBJ2-1; the D is unclear. Germline values: CDR1 SEHNR, CDR2 FQNEAQ (reference sequence). V lost 1 base and J lost 6, with 10 bases in between. The CDR3 covers 14 residues.

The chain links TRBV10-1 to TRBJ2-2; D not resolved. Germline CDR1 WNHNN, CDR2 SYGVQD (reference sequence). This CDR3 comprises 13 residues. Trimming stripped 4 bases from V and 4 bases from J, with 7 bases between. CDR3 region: CASSAPSTGELFF. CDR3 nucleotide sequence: TGCGCCAGCAGTGCGCCGAGCACCGGGGAGCTGTTTTTT.

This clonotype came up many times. DNA for the CDR3: TGCAGTGCTAGAGATCGTCGACTAGCGGGAGGAGGGTACGAGCAGTACTTC. This encodes CSARDRRLAGGGYEQYF. The chain has TRBV20-1 and TRBJ2-7; 13 bases line up with TRBD2. The ends lost 0 bases at V and 4 bases at J; junction bases unmatched: 9. CDR1 and CDR2 from the germline V gene are DFQATT and SNEGSKA (reference sequence). The CDR3 runs 17 residues.

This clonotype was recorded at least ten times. DNA of the CDR3: TGTGCCAGCAGCTTGACTAGCGGCACCGGGGAGCTGTTTTTT. Amino acid sequence: CASSLTSGTGELFF. The J gene is TRBJ2-2, the V gene TRBV11-3; TRBD2 matches at 9 bases. V dropped 3 bases and J dropped 4; count of bases not matched to a gene: 0. This CDR3 is 14 amino acids long. Germline V lookup: CDR1 SGHNT, CDR2 YENEEA.

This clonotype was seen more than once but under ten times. The CDR3 region is CSASPLALAGIYEQYF. CDR3 sequence (DNA): TGCAGTGCTAGCCCTCTGGCGCTAGCGGGGATCTACGAGCAGTACTTC. The chain is built from TRBV20-1 and TRBJ2-7, with 9 bases identical to TRBD2. CDR3 length: 16 amino acids. Germline-derived CDR1 and CDR2 are DFQATT and SNEGSKA (reference sequence). V dropped 3 bases and J dropped 3; count of bases not matched to a gene: 12.

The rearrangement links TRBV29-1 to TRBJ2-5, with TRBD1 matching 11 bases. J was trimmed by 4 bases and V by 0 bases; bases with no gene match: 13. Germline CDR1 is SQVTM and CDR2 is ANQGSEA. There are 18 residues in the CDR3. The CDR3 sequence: CSVEDLSFGTGGPETQYF. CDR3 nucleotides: TGCAGCGTTGAAGATCTGAGTTTCGGGACAGGGGGTCCAGAGACCCAGTACTTC. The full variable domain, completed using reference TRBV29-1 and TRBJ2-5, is SAVISQKPSRDICQRGTSLTIQCQVDSQVTMMFWYRQQPGQSLTLIATANQGSEATYESGFVIDKFPISRPNLTFSTLTVSNMSPEDSSIYLCSVEDLSFGTGGPETQYFGPGTRLLVL.

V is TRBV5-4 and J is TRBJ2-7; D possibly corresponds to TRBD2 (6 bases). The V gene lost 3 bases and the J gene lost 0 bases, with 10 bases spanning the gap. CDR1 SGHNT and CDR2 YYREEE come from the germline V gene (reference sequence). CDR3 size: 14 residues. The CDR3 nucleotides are TGTGCCAGCAGCTCATCGACTAGCTCCTACGAGCAGTACTTC. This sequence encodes CASSSSTSSYEQYF.